This TCR beta chain was obtained from a study of human T cells and chemical hapten exposure. Background on the study: Application of 0.01% DPC to the upper back was done by patch test, with a reading at 6 days.

Stated time point: patch test 1, 2 weeks after DPC sensitization. The treatment denotes: therapeutic diphenylcyclopropenone sensitization with weekly scalp DPC. Phlebotomy was performed prior to application of every patch test. Total RNA was isolated from unfractionated whole blood. This clonotype has more than one count but fewer than ten. One entry per CDR3 protein results from TCRdb running MiXCR on the RACE reads. The sample consists of 75,000 to 95,000 distinct CDR3 sequences, about 12% of them appearing once. Germline CDR1 and CDR2: MNHEY and SVGEGT. Between the trimmed V and J ends, which lost 7 bases and 3 bases, there was a span of 16 bases. This CDR3 has 15 residues.

This clonotype was sampled from a woman aged 55-69 years with alopecia areata. Some clones in this sample may be carry-over from other donors' samples. The sample here was whole blood, taken in connection with sensitization to the hapten diphenylcyclopropenone (DPC). The rearrangement links TRBV6-2 or TRBV6-3 to TRBJ1-3; D is perhaps TRBD1 (6 bases). The CDR3 DNA is TGTGCCAGCAAGGATTGGGAACAGGGTGGAAACACCATATATTTT. This sequence encodes CASKDWEQGGNTIYF.